This TCR beta chain was profiled in a study of blood T cells in healthy people across ages. Through a sample-barcoded 5' primer and a J-beta primer mix, a second PCR was run for roughly 6 to 12 cycles. With 12 random nucleotides, a template-switch adaptor tagged each individual cDNA molecule. One entry per CDR3 protein, called by TCRdb with MiXCR from the 5' RACE reads. The table lists over 1,200,000 distinct CDR3 sequences, roughly 59% of them singletons. The CDR3 contains 16 residues. Trimming pared 4 bases from V and 0 bases from J, leaving 13 bases between. Germline assignment: CDR1 SEHNR and CDR2 FQNEAQ (reference sequence).

This sequence was found in a man aged 18 to 29 in good health. Sequenced sample: blood. This chain uses TRBV7-9 with TRBJ2-1, with a tentative D call TRBD1 (6 bases). CDR3: CASSSRGQSSYNEQFF. Here the CDR3 DNA reads TGTGCCAGCAGCTCGCGCGGACAGAGCTCCTACAATGAGCAGTTCTTC.